Sequencing of this T cell receptor (beta chain) was carried out in a study of blood T cell repertoires in COVID-19. The CDR3 covers 15 residues. Trimming shortened V by 3 bases and J by 0 bases, and 12 bases separated the two germline ends. In germline, CDR1 is LNHDA, CDR2 SQIVND (reference sequence). Method: immunoSEQ multiplex PCR; TCRdb's copy keeps in-frame clones and lacks some. The sample lists roughly 250,000 clones, approximately 86% occurring once. Those who participated ranged in age from roughly 18 to 89 years and resided in 20 to 30 US areas. Cohort assignment relied on participant-reported clinical history.

V and J are TRBV19 and TRBJ2-7, with a weak D call TRBD2 (6 bases). Sequenced: PBMCs or T cells enriched from blood (not recorded which). The receptor comes from a woman younger than 45 with acute COVID-19. DNA for the CDR3: TGTGCCAGTAGTATGTATTCGCGGGGCTCCTACGAGCAGTACTTC. Translating gives CASSMYSRGSYEQYF.